This TCR beta chain comes out of a study of blood T cell repertoires in COVID-19. Overall study: Samples of COVID-19 (acute and convalescent) were obtained from the United States, Italy and Spain. T cells, B-cell-depleted T cells, or PBMCs provided the cDNA or gDNA that served as material.

Original handling: How many nucleated cells were present was estimated from reference gene primer amplification. The table came from immunoSEQ multiplex PCR; TCRdb's copy has only in-frame clones and leaves some out. The V and J calls and clone size were taken over from that table, and D and trimming were inferred from the DNA. The table lists 300,000 to 400,000 clones, approximately 86% of them singletons. Cohort allocation depended upon clinical history that participants reported. CDR3 size: 15 residues. V was cut by 0 bases and J by 0 bases, with 11 bases left in between. CDR1 is SQVTM and CDR2 is ANQGSEA in the germline V gene. In this sample, this clone turned up a few times.

The chain joins TRBV29-1 to TRBJ1-1; D is ambiguous. The source material was PBMCs or T cells enriched from blood (not recorded which). The source of this sequence is a middle-aged woman with acute COVID-19. The CDR3 bases are TGCAGCGTTGAAGATCGACCCGGGATGAACACTGAAGCTTTCTTT. Protein: CSVEDRPGMNTEAFF.